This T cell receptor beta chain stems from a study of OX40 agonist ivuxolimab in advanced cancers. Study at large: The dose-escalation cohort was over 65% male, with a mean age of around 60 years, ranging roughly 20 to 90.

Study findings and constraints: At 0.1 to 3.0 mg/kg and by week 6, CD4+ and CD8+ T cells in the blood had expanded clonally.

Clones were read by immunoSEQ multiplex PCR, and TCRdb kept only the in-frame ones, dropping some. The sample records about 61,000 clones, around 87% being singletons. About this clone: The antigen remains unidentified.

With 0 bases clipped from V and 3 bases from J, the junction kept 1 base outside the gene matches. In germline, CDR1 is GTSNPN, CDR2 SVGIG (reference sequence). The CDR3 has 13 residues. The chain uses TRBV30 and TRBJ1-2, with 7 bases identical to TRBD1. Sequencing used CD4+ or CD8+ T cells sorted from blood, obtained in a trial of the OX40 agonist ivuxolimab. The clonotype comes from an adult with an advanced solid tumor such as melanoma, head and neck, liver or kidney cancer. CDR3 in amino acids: CAWSVDRYYGYTF. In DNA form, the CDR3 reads TGTGCCTGGAGTGTGGACAGGTACTATGGCTACACCTTC.